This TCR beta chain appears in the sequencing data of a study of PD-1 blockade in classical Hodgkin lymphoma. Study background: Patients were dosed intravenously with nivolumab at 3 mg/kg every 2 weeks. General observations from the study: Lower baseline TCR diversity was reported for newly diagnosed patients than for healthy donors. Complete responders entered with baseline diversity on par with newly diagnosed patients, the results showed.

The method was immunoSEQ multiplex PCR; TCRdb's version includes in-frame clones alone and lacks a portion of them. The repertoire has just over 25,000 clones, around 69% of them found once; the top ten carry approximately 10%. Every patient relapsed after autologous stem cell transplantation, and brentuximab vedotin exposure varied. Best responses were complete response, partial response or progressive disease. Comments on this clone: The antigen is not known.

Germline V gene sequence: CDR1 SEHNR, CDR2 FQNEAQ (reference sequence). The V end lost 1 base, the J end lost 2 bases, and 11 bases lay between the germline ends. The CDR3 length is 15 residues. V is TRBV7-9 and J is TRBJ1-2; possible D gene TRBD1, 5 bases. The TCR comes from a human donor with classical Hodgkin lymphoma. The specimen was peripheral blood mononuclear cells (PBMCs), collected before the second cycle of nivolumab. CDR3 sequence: CASSLGAGSNYGYTF. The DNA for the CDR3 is TGTGCCAGCAGCTTAGGGGCAGGGTCGAACTATGGCTACACCTTC.